Shown below are 27 T cell receptor beta chains from a single sample sequenced in a study of CD8 T cells in Susac syndrome. Random-hexamer reverse transcription was applied to about 0.5 to 1 ug RNA. TCRdb re-analysed the immunoSEQ multiplex PCR reads in MiXCR, keeping a single row per CDR3 protein. The sample contains some 96,000 distinct CDR3 sequences, roughly 96% of which appear only once. Sequences were obtained from CD8+ T cells from PBMCs. The receptor set was obtained from a human donor with Susac syndrome.

J is TRBJ2-7 and V is TRBV20-1; tentatively, D is TRBD2 (5 bases). The CDR3 is made up of 12 amino acids. The V and J ends lost 3 bases and 3 bases respectively, with 9 bases between them. Germline-derived CDR1 and CDR2 are DFQATT and SNEGSKA (reference sequence). The CDR3 coding sequence is TGCAGTGCTAGCTGGGGAGTCTACGAGCAGTACTTC. Translating it yields CSASWGVYEQYF.

The chain links TRBV20-1 to TRBJ2-5, with D uncertain. Trimming took 1 base from V and 5 from J, leaving 5 bases between them. This CDR3 region has 11 residues. Germline V CDR1 and CDR2: DFQATT, SNEGSKA (reference sequence). The CDR3 region has the DNA TGCAGTGCTAGAGGACCCGAGACCCAGTACTTC. Residues: CSARGPETQYF.

This clonotype was recorded only once. The chain links TRBV12-3 or TRBV12-4 to TRBJ1-1; D possibly corresponds to TRBD1 (5 bases). The CDR3 runs to 14 residues. V was shortened by 1 base and J by 1 base, with 7 bases between the two germline ends. The CDR3 coding sequence is TGTGCCAGCAGTTTAGTTGGGGGGAACACTGAAGCTTTCTTT. It yields the protein CASSLVGGNTEAFF.

V usage is TRBV5-1 and J usage is TRBJ2-2; TRBD2 aligns across 10 bases. CDR1 and CDR2 from the germline V gene are SGHRS and YFSETQ. The CDR3 consists of 16 residues. The V and J ends lost 6 bases and 2 bases, in that order; junction bases with no gene match: 7. In DNA, the CDR3 is TGCGCCAGCACCGAGACTAGCGGGCCAAACACCGGGGAGCTGTTTTTT. Protein product: CASTETSGPNTGELFF.

J is TRBJ2-5 and V is TRBV4-2; 9 nucleotides line up with TRBD2. The germline V gene has CDR1 LGHNA and CDR2 YNFKEQ. The CDR3 covers 19 residues. V was pared by 0 bases and J by 0 bases, with 11 bases of the junction left unmatched. For the CDR3, the DNA is TGTGCCAGCAGCCAAGAGTCGTTTCGGCTAGCGGGGAACCAAGAGACCCAGTACTTC. Its translation is CASSQESFRLAGNQETQYF.

The chain has TRBV5-4 and TRBJ2-1; D is possibly TRBD1 (6 bases). The V gene's germline CDR1 is SGHNT and CDR2 YYREEE (reference sequence). V was clipped by 1 base and J by 5 bases, with 10 bases between them. This CDR3 region has 14 residues. The CDR3 protein is CASSLQGRNNEQFF. The CDR3 nucleotides are TGTGCCAGCAGCTTGCAGGGGCGGAACAATGAGCAGTTCTTC.

The J gene is TRBJ1-5, the V gene TRBV12-3 or TRBV12-4; D is unclear. The length of the CDR3 is 16 residues. With 3 bases removed from V and 0 bases from J, the gap between germline ends came to 12 bases. The CDR3 protein is CASSFNAGFSNQPQHF. The CDR3 DNA sequence: TGTGCCAGCAGTTTTAACGCCGGGTTTAGCAATCAGCCCCAGCATTTT.

The chain recombines TRBV20-1 with TRBJ1-4; D gene unclear. The CDR3 is 15 residues long. V gave up 6 bases and J gave up 0 bases, with 14 bases separating them. From germline, CDR1 is DFQATT and CDR2 SNEGSKA (reference sequence). The CDR3 region is CSAPPGGSTNEKLFF. The CDR3 DNA is TGCAGTGCCCCTCCGGGCGGCTCAACTAATGAAAAACTGTTTTTT.

The chain joins TRBV7-9 to TRBJ1-4, with a possible D match to TRBD1 (6 bases). Trimming cost V 11 bases and J 1 base, with 11 bases left between them. CDR1 is SEHNR, CDR2 FQNEAQ, per germline (reference sequence). The length of the CDR3 is 13 residues. CDR3 in DNA: TGTGCCGCCGGAGGGGGAACTAATGAAAAACTGTTTTTT. Translation: CAAGGGTNEKLFF.

This clonotype was recorded a few times. V is TRBV27 and J is TRBJ1-1; no firm D call. Germline V CDR1 and CDR2: MNHEY, SMNVEV (reference sequence). The CDR3 has 13 amino acids. The ends were cut back, 2 bases at V and 1 base at J, with 5 bases in the middle. In DNA form, the CDR3 reads TGTGCCAGCAGTTTAGCGGAGAACACTGAAGCTTTCTTT. It translates to CASSLAENTEAFF.

The CDR3 loop is CSVEAGNTEAFF. CDR3 in DNA: TGCAGCGTTGAGGCAGGGAACACTGAAGCTTTCTTT. The genes are TRBV29-1 and TRBJ1-1; no reliable D call. Germline CDR1 is SQVTM and CDR2 is ANQGSEA. The length of the CDR3 is 12 residues. Between the trimmed V and J ends, which lost 3 bases and 1 base, there was a span of 6 bases.

This clonotype showed up just once. The chain's CDR3 is CASSQWLAGGEQYF. Written as DNA, the CDR3 is TGTGCCAGCAGCCAGTGGCTAGCGGGGGGTGAGCAGTACTTC. The chain recombines TRBV3-1 with TRBJ2-7; 11 positions match TRBD2. J gave up 7 bases and V 3 bases, and 5 bases lay outside the gene matches. The CDR3 extends over 14 amino acids. The V gene's germline CDR1 is LGHDT and CDR2 YNNKEL (reference sequence).

The chain is built from TRBV12-3 or TRBV12-4 and TRBJ2-5; possibly TRBD2 for D (6 bases). CDR3 length: 14 residues. Trimming took 4 bases from V and 4 from J, leaving 13 bases between them. CDR3 nucleotide sequence: TGTGCCAGCAGTTGGGGAAACGGGGGAGAGACCCAGTACTTC. Translated, it gives CASSWGNGGETQYF.

The rearrangement uses TRBV29-1 and TRBJ1-3; D unresolved. CDR3 length equals 13 residues. Between the trimmed V and J ends, which lost 5 bases and 4 bases, there was a span of 12 bases. Per the germline V gene, CDR1 is SQVTM and CDR2 is ANQGSEA. The CDR3 DNA follows: TGCAGCGTTTGGGATGGGCGCGGAAACACCATATATTTT. This translates into CSVWDGRGNTIYF. Looking up the rest from reference TRBV29-1 and TRBJ1-3 gives the full variable domain: SAVISQKPSRDICQRGTSLTIQCQVDSQVTMMFWYRQQPGQSLTLIATANQGSEATYESGFVIDKFPISRPNLTFSTLTVSNMSPEDSSIYLCSVWDGRGNTIYFGEGSWLTVV.

This clonotype was observed a single time. The rearrangement joins TRBV29-1 to TRBJ1-5; D is possibly TRBD1 (5 bases). Trimming stripped 4 bases from V and 4 bases from J, with 14 bases between. The CDR3 spans 14 residues. Per the germline V gene, CDR1 is SQVTM and CDR2 is ANQGSEA. The CDR3 sequence is CSVVGTDKNQPQHF. CDR3 bases: TGCAGCGTTGTGGGGACCGATAAGAATCAGCCCCAGCATTTT.

This clonotype was observed once. The V call is TRBV2, the J call TRBJ1-2, with a possible D match to TRBD1 (5 bases). The CDR3 is 13 residues long. From germline, CDR1 is SNHLY and CDR2 FYNNEI. V lost 6 bases and J 1 base, leaving 9 bases between the germline ends. The CDR3 loop is CASRQEVNYGYTF. The DNA for the CDR3 is TGTGCCAGCAGACAGGAAGTTAACTATGGCTACACCTTC.

The chain recombines TRBV5-1 with TRBJ1-1; D call uncertain. Germline assignment: CDR1 SGHRS and CDR2 YFSETQ. V shed 0 bases and J shed 0 bases, with 9 bases lying between them. The CDR3 is 15 residues long. The CDR3 protein is CASSLAGPLNTEAFF. In DNA form, the CDR3 reads TGCGCCAGCAGCTTGGCTGGGCCCCTGAACACTGAAGCTTTCTTT. Together with reference TRBV5-1 and TRBJ1-1, the CDR3 gives the full variable domain: KAGVTQTPRYLIKTRGQQVTLSCSPISGHRSVSWYQQTPGQGLQFLFEYFSETQRNKGNFPGRFSGRQFSNSRSEMNVSTLELGDSALYLCASSLAGPLNTEAFFGQGTRLTVV.

This clonotype was seen just once. The chain has TRBV3-1 and TRBJ2-1; a weak D match, TRBD2 (6 bases). This CDR3 is 14 amino acids long. From germline, CDR1 is LGHDT and CDR2 YNNKEL (reference sequence). V dropped 2 bases and J dropped 5 bases, with 10 bases sitting between them. The CDR3 loop is CASSQIGGNNEQFF. Here the CDR3 DNA reads TGTGCCAGCAGCCAAATTGGGGGGAACAATGAGCAGTTCTTC.

The chain joins TRBV18 to TRBJ2-1; TRBD2 matches at 12 bases. This CDR3 contains 15 residues. Looked up from germline, CDR1 is KGHSH and CDR2 is LQKENI. Trimming took 3 bases from V and 4 from J; bases not matched to a gene: 1. The CDR3 sequence is CASSPTSGSYNEQFF. The CDR3 DNA reads as TGTGCCAGCTCACCGACTAGCGGGAGTTACAATGAGCAGTTCTTC.

V usage is TRBV29-1 and J usage is TRBJ2-5; 9 bases fit TRBD2. Germline values: CDR1 SQVTM, CDR2 ANQGSEA. J lost 2 bases, V lost 4 bases, and 11 bases had no gene match. CDR3 size: 16 residues. The CDR3 sequence: CSVVGASGMLQETQYF. The CDR3 DNA sequence: TGCAGCGTTGTGGGGGCTAGCGGGATGTTACAAGAGACCCAGTACTTC.

The table lists this clonotype with a count of one. The chain has TRBV29-1 and TRBJ2-1, with a possible D match to TRBD2 (5 bases). The CDR3 covers 12 residues. Between the trimmed V and J ends, which lost 3 bases and 5 bases, there was a span of 8 bases. Germline V gene lookup returns CDR1 SQVTM and CDR2 ANQGSEA. The CDR3 is CSVDSSHNEQFF. The CDR3 bases are TGCAGCGTTGATTCTAGCCACAATGAGCAGTTCTTC.

The chain couples TRBV15 to TRBJ1-2; D is unresolved. The CDR3 is 14 residues long. V lost 5 bases to trimming and J lost 1 base, with 11 bases between them. Germline CDR1 is LNHNV and CDR2 is YYDKDF (reference sequence). CDR3 DNA sequence: TGTGCCACCAGCGGTCGAACAGATAACTATGGCTACACCTTC. It encodes CATSGRTDNYGYTF.

The chain is built from TRBV12-3 or TRBV12-4 and TRBJ1-6; maybe TRBD1 (5 bases). Deletions cut 1 base from V and 10 bases from J, with 11 bases between. The CDR3 length is 14 residues. Here the CDR3 DNA reads TGTGCCAGCAGTTTAGGGCAGGGAGGATCACCCCTCCACTTT. Protein product: CASSLGQGGSPLHF.

This chain connects TRBV20-1 to TRBJ1-5; 8 bases fit TRBD1. The V gene end was trimmed by 5 bases and the J gene end by 0 bases; junction bases not matched to a gene: 3. Per germline, CDR1 DFQATT and CDR2 SNEGSKA (reference sequence). The CDR3 sequence is 14 residues long. This chain's CDR3 is CSAWTGHSNQPQHF. As DNA, the CDR3 is TGCAGTGCTTGGACAGGGCATAGCAATCAGCCCCAGCATTTT.

V usage is TRBV4-1 and J usage is TRBJ2-3; TRBD2 matches at 10 bases. CDR1 and CDR2 from the germline V gene are MGHRA and YSYEKL. This CDR3 has 16 residues. Trimming removed 3 bases from V and 0 bases from J; junction bases left unmatched: 3. The CDR3 DNA reads as TGCGCCAGCAGCCAGTCGACTAGCGGGAGCACAGATACGCAGTATTTT. Protein product: CASSQSTSGSTDTQYF.

The chain links TRBV24-1 to TRBJ2-2; 12 bases line up with TRBD1. This CDR3 is built from 16 residues. Trimming cost V 4 bases and J 6 bases; bases outside gene matches: 5. Per germline, CDR1 KGHDR and CDR2 SFDVKD. DNA for the CDR3: TGTGCCACCAGTGACGGGACAGGGGGCATTTCCGGGGAGCTGTTTTTT. This codes for CATSDGTGGISGELFF.

The V and J genes are TRBV27 and TRBJ2-7, with unresolved D. The CDR3 has 14 amino acids. Germline loops: CDR1 MNHEY, CDR2 SMNVEV (reference sequence). V was cut by 6 bases and J by 0 bases, with 12 bases left in between. In DNA form, the CDR3 reads TGTGCCAGCAGGGGCGTGAAGAGCTCCTACGAGCAGTACTTC. It encodes CASRGVKSSYEQYF.